This T cell receptor beta chain was obtained from a study of T cells in placental villitis. With respect to the entire study: To test an allograft-versus-infection hypothesis, the study compared placental TCR-beta repertoires across three groups: villitis of unknown etiology, unaffected controls matched for gestational age, and infectious villitis. Overall study results and their limits: Higher clonality was observed in villitis of unknown etiology placentae than in controls (median 0.057 versus 0.006, p=0.0025), a finding indicative of clonal expansion. In villitis of unknown etiology, the expanded clones were mostly private to each individual placenta, which suggests that there was no single initiating antigen. CMV-specific clone frequencies were lower in villitis of unknown etiology than in infectious CMV cases (0.001 vs 0.011), and villitis of unknown etiology did not differ from controls on this measure. With bulk tissue sequencing, helper, regulatory or cytotoxic T cells could not be distinguished, nor could maternal versus fetal T cells, and gamma-delta receptors were excluded. Small amounts of decidua were contained in the paraffin blocks, so some of the captured T cells, especially in controls, may have been decidual rather than villous infiltrates.

Note on this clone: No cognate antigen has been identified for it. Per-base quality was not reported, and no clone a single base away is much larger than it.

V trim: 5 bases; J trim: 4 bases; unmatched bases: 5. The CDR3 has 15 amino acids, counting the end cysteine and phenylalanine. Left in the record is the CDR3 DNA by itself, 45 bases read in frame from the first base. From the germline V gene, CDR1 is SGHTA and CDR2 is FQGNSA. Roughly 11 placentae carried a pathological diagnosis of high-grade villitis of unknown etiology, selected using the Amsterdam Criteria. Mothers with villitis of unknown etiology had significantly higher gravidity and parity and more prior miscarriages than control and infectious villitis groups. After delivery, the placentae were collected and evaluated both grossly and histologically, and only then was archival tissue selected. Five 10-micron scrolls were cut from each FFPE block, and DNA was isolated using the AllPrep DNA/RNA FFPE Tissue kit. DNA concentration and purity were evaluated by NanoDrop, whereas RNA quality was assessed on a Bioanalyzer.

Amplification of TCR-beta CDR3 regions from genomic DNA was performed with the immunoSEQ v4 bias-controlled multiplex PCR assay, which was run blinded to group allocation. Reference gene primers were added alongside TCR-beta primers to estimate nucleated cell and T cell quantities per sample. Sequencing of the libraries was performed on an Illumina MiSeq with a 100-cycle paired-end protocol. Per the source publication's procedure: The immunoSEQ Analyzer software was used to calculate diversity and richness, with richness measured by iChao1 and clonality based on Pielou evenness and Shannon diversity (range 0-1, where higher values mean less diversity). Using confidence 3 and substitution 2, CDR3 amino acid sequences together with their V/J genes were queried against VDJdb for CMV, EBV and influenza A specificities. The Morisita-Horn index was used to assess how much TCR-beta amino acid clonotypes overlapped between the villitis of unknown etiology, infectious villitis and control repertoires. TCRdb re-hosts the immuneACCESS table, in-frame sequences only. Its copies lack some clones; in the studies checked, an unresolved V gene accounts for under half of them, and the cause for the rest is not known. V and J calls and clone size are copied from that table; D and trimming were computed from the DNA. The sample profile shows roughly 1,500 clones; over 60% of them were found once. The ten largest clones take up around 13% of the sample.

The source is a human patient with villitis of unknown etiology; the placental T cells may come from both mother and fetus. Sequenced material: placental tissue containing maternal and fetal cells. The chain employs TRBV7-2 and TRBJ2-3; the junction holds 11 bases that match TRBD2. The CDR3 reads as follows: CASSQTSGSADTQYF. The base sequence is TGTGCCAGCAGCCAAACTAGCGGGAGCGCAGATACGCAGTATTTT.